This T cell receptor beta chain derives from a study of cytomegalovirus exposure and HLA in healthy donors. The overall study: Drawn from HLA-typed donors, around 85 million unique TCRs were held in an early data release.

V was pared by 0 bases and J by 5 bases, with 22 bases between. This CDR3 region has 18 residues. From germline, CDR1 is GTSNPN and CDR2 SVGIG (reference sequence). Study-wide results and caveats: Sequencing likely caused a cluster of highly shared sequence variants. Most of the TCR beta V segments (in an earlier analysis) were productive either about 87% or about 30% of the time.

PCR employed 60 Vbeta and 13 Jbeta primers. The protocol was immunoSEQ multiplex PCR, while the TCRdb copy is restricted to in-frame clones and leaves out a portion. The table records roughly 160,000 clones, around 85% of them present only once. This clone appeared once. The antigen remains undetermined. Sequenced sample: PBMCs. This clonotype was sampled from a man aged 18 to 35 in good health and CMV-seropositive. The rearrangement uses TRBV30 and TRBJ1-4, with unresolved D. The CDR3 protein is CAWSVLRTSRRTNEKLFF. As DNA, the CDR3 is TGTGCCTGGAGTGTACTAAGAACTAGCAGGCGAACAAATGAAAAACTGTTTTTT.